The next 27 T cell receptor beta chains were all read from a single sample in a study of T-cell reconstitution after alpha-beta-depleted transplantation in children. Unique molecular identifiers were incorporated during preparation of the TCRbeta library. Each CDR3 protein is one row after TCRdb ran MiXCR on the PCR reads. The data show fewer than 550,000 distinct CDR3 sequences, 11% seen once. The sample here was PBMCs from the stem cell graft donor, taken from the stem cell graft. These receptors were taken from a human donor who donated a stem cell graft to a child with acute myeloid leukemia.

This clonotype was counted a few times. The chain recombines TRBV10-3 with TRBJ2-2, with 13 positions matching TRBD2. Germline lookup yields CDR1 ENHRY and CDR2 SYGVKD. This CDR3 contains 16 residues. The J segment lost 4 bases and the V segment lost 5 bases, leaving 4 bases of the junction unmatched. In DNA, the CDR3 is TGTGCCATCAGTTCCGGACTAGCGGGAGTCACCGGGGAGCTGTTTTTT. Protein sequence: CAISSGLAGVTGELFF.

This clonotype was observed a handful of times. The chain recombines TRBV12-3 or TRBV12-4 with TRBJ2-5; D ambiguous. Deletions cut 6 bases from V and 2 bases from J, with 10 bases between. The CDR3 totals 13 residues. The CDR3 DNA sequence: TGTGCCAGCAGACAACTGGGGCAAGAGACCCAGTACTTC. The encoded protein is CASRQLGQETQYF.

The rearrangement links TRBV25-1 to TRBJ2-3; 7 bases are a match to TRBD1. Trimming took 1 base from V and 2 from J; bases not matched to a gene: 12. Germline lookup yields CDR1 MGHDK and CDR2 SYGVNS. The CDR3 is 18 residues long. The CDR3 reads CASSEFSSTGPFTDTQYF. CDR3 DNA sequence: TGTGCCAGCAGTGAATTTTCTTCGACAGGGCCTTTCACAGATACGCAGTATTTT.

V is TRBV5-1 and J is TRBJ1-4, with D possibly being TRBD1 (5 bases). V dropped 3 bases and J dropped 5 bases, with 11 bases sitting between them. CDR1 is SGHRS and CDR2 is YFSETQ in the germline V gene. The length of the CDR3 is 14 residues. CDR3 loop: CASSSSSGNEKLFF. The DNA of the CDR3 is TGCGCCAGCAGCTCGAGTTCAGGGAATGAAAAACTGTTTTTT.

V usage is TRBV5-4 and J usage is TRBJ1-2; D unresolved. Germline CDR1 and CDR2: SGHNT and YYREEE (reference sequence). Trimming stripped 0 bases from V and 4 bases from J, with 10 bases between. The CDR3 contains 14 residues. The CDR3, as DNA: TGTGCCAGCAGCTTGGATAGGAACCCCTATGGCTACACCTTC. Translating it yields CASSLDRNPYGYTF.

This clonotype was observed a few times. This chain links TRBV27 with TRBJ2-7, with TRBD2 as a possible D gene (5 bases). The germline V gene has CDR1 MNHEY and CDR2 SMNVEV (reference sequence). The CDR3 runs 14 residues. Trimming took off 5 bases at V and 6 bases at J, with 17 bases between the two ends. The CDR3 is CASSPGNLEGEQYV. As DNA, the CDR3 is TGTGCCAGCAGTCCCGGGAACCTTGAGGGCGAGCAGTACGTC.

The table lists this clonotype with a few counts. The chain combines TRBV20-1 with TRBJ1-2, with D unclear. This CDR3 has 13 amino acids. V was clipped by 2 bases and J by 1 base, with 8 bases between them. Germline CDR1 reads DFQATT; CDR2 reads SNEGSKA (reference sequence). The CDR3 protein is CSARQANNYGYTF. CDR3 DNA: TGCAGTGCTAGACAGGCTAATAACTATGGCTACACCTTC.

The chain has TRBV30 and TRBJ2-2, with 8 bases fitting TRBD2. CDR3 size: 16 residues. Trimming removed 7 bases from V and 4 bases from J; junction bases left unmatched: 14. CDR1 and CDR2 (germline): GTSNPN, SVGIG (reference sequence). The CDR3 DNA sequence: TGTGCCTCATCGGGGCTAGCGGGTCTACTCACCGGGGAGCTGTTTTTT. It specifies CASSGLAGLLTGELFF.

This chain connects TRBV6-1 to TRBJ1-5; no definite D call. The germline CDR1 and CDR2 sequences are MNHNS and SASEGT. Trimming stripped 4 bases from V and 2 bases from J, with 12 bases between. The CDR3 length is 15 residues. The CDR3 protein is CASSGLASRNQPQHF. CDR3 bases: TGTGCCAGCAGTGGACTGGCCAGCCGCAATCAGCCCCAGCATTTT.

In its sample, this clonotype was seen a few times. The chain couples TRBV29-1 to TRBJ2-1; the D is unclear. There are 12 residues in the CDR3. The germline V and J ends were trimmed by 7 bases and 0 bases, with 7 bases remaining between them. Germline V CDR1 and CDR2: SQVTM, ANQGSEA. The CDR3 DNA sequence: TGCAGCGCCAAGTACTCCTACAATGAGCAGTTCTTC. The encoded protein is CSAKYSYNEQFF.

This chain links TRBV7-3 with TRBJ2-2; 7 positions match TRBD2. Losses at the gene ends were 1 base for V and 4 bases for J; bases not matched to a gene: 9. The germline V gene encodes CDR1 SGHTA and CDR2 FQGTGA. The CDR3 contains 17 residues. CDR3 protein: CASSLRERGAGTGELFF. The CDR3 nucleotides read TGTGCCAGCAGCTTAAGGGAGCGGGGCGCGGGCACCGGGGAGCTGTTTTTT.

This chain links TRBV29-1 with TRBJ2-3; the match to TRBD1 covers 8 bases. Per the germline V gene, CDR1 is SQVTM and CDR2 is ANQGSEA. This CDR3 is 14 amino acids long. Unmatched junction bases numbered 7, after V lost 7 bases and J lost 1 base. The CDR3 DNA reads as TGCAGCGCCGGGGGCAGGGGGCGCACAGATACGCAGTATTTT. Amino acids: CSAGGRGRTDTQYF.

This clonotype was seen only a few times. The J gene is TRBJ2-2, the V gene TRBV5-1, with a weak D call TRBD1 (5 bases). The CDR3 is 16 amino acids. Germline assignment: CDR1 SGHRS and CDR2 YFSETQ. V dropped 0 bases and J dropped 1 base, with 10 bases sitting between them. The CDR3 DNA follows: TGCGCCAGCAGCTTGGAAGGGGTGGGGAACACCGGGGAGCTGTTTTTT. Translation: CASSLEGVGNTGELFF.

This clonotype was seen a few times. V and J are TRBV5-1 and TRBJ1-5; 8 bases agree with TRBD1. After removal of 3 bases from V and 0 bases from J, the junction contained 2 bases not matched to a gene. This CDR3 is built from 15 residues. Germline lookup yields CDR1 SGHRS and CDR2 YFSETQ. CDR3 nucleotide sequence: TGCGCCAGCAGCTCGACAGGGGATAGCAATCAGCCCCAGCATTTT. It codes for CASSSTGDSNQPQHF.

This clonotype has at least ten counts. The chain uses TRBV5-6 and TRBJ2-1; tentative D call: TRBD1 (6 bases). The CDR3 consists of 14 residues. Trimming left V 4 bases short and J 0 bases short, with 8 bases between. CDR1 SGHDT and CDR2 YYEEEE come from the germline V gene. CDR3 amino acids: CASSRGGSYNEQFF. The CDR3 nucleotides read TGTGCCAGCAGCAGAGGGGGCTCCTACAATGAGCAGTTCTTC.

This clonotype was counted only a few times. The chain has TRBV7-2 and TRBJ1-3; 8 bases are shared with TRBD1. Germline loops: CDR1 SGHTA, CDR2 FQGNSA. The V and J ends lost 7 bases and 1 base, in that order; junction bases with no gene match: 6. This CDR3 is 15 amino acids long. Here the CDR3 reads CASTPQGASGNTIYF. The CDR3 DNA is TGTGCCAGCACCCCTCAGGGGGCTTCTGGAAACACCATATATTTT.

The V and J genes are TRBV6-5 and TRBJ2-7; unclear D gene. CDR1 is MNHEY, CDR2 SVGAGI, per germline. The CDR3 runs to 10 residues. V lost 2 bases, J lost 7 bases, and 3 bases lay in between. The CDR3 loop reads CASSYREQYV. In DNA form, the CDR3 reads TGTGCCAGCAGTTACAGGGAGCAGTACGTC.

V gene TRBV7-2 combines with J gene TRBJ1-4, with D uncertain. The germline CDR1 and CDR2 sequences are SGHTA and FQGNSA. The CDR3 is made up of 14 amino acids. Between the trimmed V and J ends, which lost 1 base and 7 bases, there was a span of 10 bases. In DNA, the CDR3 is TGTGCCAGCAGCTTAGAAGGGAGTCTTGAAAAACTGTTTTTT. Translation gives CASSLEGSLEKLFF.

This chain links TRBV3-1 with TRBJ2-1, with 8 positions matching TRBD2. In germline, CDR1 is LGHDT, CDR2 YNNKEL (reference sequence). After removal of 0 bases from V and 3 bases from J, the junction contained 4 bases not matched to a gene. The CDR3 extends over 16 amino acids. For the CDR3, the DNA is TGTGCCAGCAGCCAAGAACTAGCGGATTACTACAATGAGCAGTTCTTC. Protein sequence: CASSQELADYYNEQFF.

Only a few counts were recorded for this clonotype. The rearrangement uses TRBV7-3 and TRBJ2-1; TRBD2 matches at 8 bases. V shed 2 bases and J 8 bases; nucleotides not matched to a gene: 8. The CDR3 runs to 15 residues. Per germline, CDR1 SGHTA and CDR2 FQGTGA. The CDR3 protein is CASSLAGGQMYEQFF. The CDR3 bases are TGTGCCAGCAGCTTAGCGGGAGGCCAAATGTATGAGCAGTTCTTC.

V usage is TRBV5-5 and J usage is TRBJ1-1; no reliable D call. V was pared by 2 bases and J by 3 bases, with 8 bases between. This CDR3 spans 13 amino acids. Germline V gene data show CDR1 as SGHKS and CDR2 as YYEKEE (reference sequence). CDR3 in amino acids: CASSFSGDTEAFF. The CDR3 DNA reads as TGTGCCAGCAGCTTCTCCGGAGACACTGAAGCTTTCTTT.

This rearrangement joins TRBV29-1 to TRBJ2-3; D not resolved. Trimming pared 4 bases from V and 0 bases from J, leaving 5 bases between. The CDR3 runs to 12 residues. Germline CDR1 SQVTM, CDR2 ANQGSEA. CDR3 sequence (DNA): TGCAGCGTTGGACTTAGCACAGATACGCAGTATTTT. The encoded protein is CSVGLSTDTQYF.

In this sample, this clonotype turned up many times. This chain joins TRBV5-1 and TRBJ2-1; TRBD1 matches at 9 bases. The CDR3 has 14 amino acids. V gave up 3 bases and J gave up 15 bases; unmatched junction bases: 13. The germline gives CDR1 SGHRS, CDR2 YFSETQ. The CDR3 spells CASSSVEGQGFPFF. DNA of the CDR3: TGCGCCAGCAGCTCCGTCGAAGGACAGGGGTTTCCGTTCTTC.

The chain employs TRBV7-2 and TRBJ2-5, with 7 bases that match TRBD2. J gave up 5 bases and V 3 bases, and 9 bases lay outside the gene matches. CDR3 length: 15 amino acids. Germline CDR1 and CDR2: SGHTA and FQGNSA. The CDR3, as DNA: TGTGCCAGCAGCTTCTCCGGGCGGGAGCGGGAGACCCAGTACTTC. Translating gives CASSFSGRERETQYF.

This clonotype was counted at least ten times. The CDR3 is CASSPKREGTGELFF. CDR3 DNA: TGTGCCAGCAGTCCTAAGCGGGAGGGCACCGGGGAGCTGTTTTTT. The V gene is TRBV27, the J gene TRBJ2-2; 10 positions agree with TRBD2. The CDR3 is 15 residues long. Germline CDR1 MNHEY, CDR2 SMNVEV (reference sequence). V shed 5 bases, J shed 4 bases, and the junction held 4 bases outside the gene matches.

There are many counts of this clonotype. The genes are TRBV15 and TRBJ2-2; a possible D gene is TRBD2 (5 bases). Germline V gives CDR1 LNHNV, CDR2 YYDKDF (reference sequence). The CDR3 extends over 15 amino acids. Trimming shortened V by 8 bases and J by 5 bases, and 18 bases separated the two germline ends. The CDR3 DNA reads TGTGCCACCTCTCGGGCTAGCCCAGGAACCGGGGAGCTGTTTTTT. Its translation is CATSRASPGTGELFF.

This clonotype was counted many times. The J gene is TRBJ1-1, the V gene TRBV20-1; possibly TRBD1 for D (6 bases). Germline V gene sequence: CDR1 DFQATT, CDR2 SNEGSKA (reference sequence). The CDR3 sequence is 12 residues long. The V end was cut by 6 bases, the J end by 5 bases, with 13 bases between. CDR3 nucleotide sequence: TGCAGTGCCAACGGGGGGGCTACTGAAGCTTTCTTT. This codes for CSANGGATEAFF.